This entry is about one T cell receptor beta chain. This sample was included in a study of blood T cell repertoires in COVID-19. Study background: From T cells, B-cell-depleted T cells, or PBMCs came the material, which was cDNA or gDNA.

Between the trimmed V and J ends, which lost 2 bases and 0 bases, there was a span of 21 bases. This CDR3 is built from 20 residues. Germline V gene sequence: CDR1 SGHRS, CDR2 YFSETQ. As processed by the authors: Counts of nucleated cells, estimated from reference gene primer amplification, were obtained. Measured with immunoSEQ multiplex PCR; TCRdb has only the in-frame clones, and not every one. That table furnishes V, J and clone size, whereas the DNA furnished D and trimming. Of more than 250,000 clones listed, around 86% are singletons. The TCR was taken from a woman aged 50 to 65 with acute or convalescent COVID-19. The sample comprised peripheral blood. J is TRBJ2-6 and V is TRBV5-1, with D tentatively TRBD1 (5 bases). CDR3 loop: CASSFQKLIDSSSGANVLTF. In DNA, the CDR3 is TGCGCCAGCAGCTTCCAGAAGCTTATAGACAGTTCCTCTGGGGCCAACGTCCTGACTTTC. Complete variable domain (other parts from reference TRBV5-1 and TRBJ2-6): KAGVTQTPRYLIKTRGQQVTLSCSPISGHRSVSWYQQTPGQGLQFLFEYFSETQRNKGNFPGRFSGRQFSNSRSEMNVSTLELGDSALYLCASSFQKLIDSSSGANVLTFGAGSRLTVL.